These 24 T cell receptor beta chains were all obtained from the same sample, sequenced in a study of shared clonotypes between healthy human individuals. The data were produced by immunoSEQ multiplex PCR, yet TCRdb's version contains in-frame clones alone and is incomplete. The table lists roughly 530,000 clones, 90% to 96% of them singletons. The specimen sequenced was naive CD4+ T cells sorted from blood. Noted subset: CD45RA+ positively selected. Receptors originate from a woman in her thirties in good health.

This rearrangement joins TRBV11-2 to TRBJ1-1; D possibly corresponds to TRBD1 (5 bases). The V end lost 5 bases, the J end lost 0 bases, and 22 bases lay between the germline ends. The CDR3 has 18 residues. The germline V gene encodes CDR1 SGHAT and CDR2 FQNNGV. The CDR3 loop is CASSPTFQGDWMNTEAFF. DNA of the CDR3: TGTGCCAGCAGCCCCACGTTTCAGGGCGATTGGATGAACACTGAAGCTTTCTTT.

The V gene is TRBV9, the J gene TRBJ1-2, with 9 positions matching TRBD1. The trim removed 3 bases at V and 4 bases at J, leaving 10 bases unmatched. CDR3 size: 16 residues. Germline CDR1 is SGDLS and CDR2 is YYNGEE. The CDR3 protein is CASSARQGVAPYGYTF. The CDR3 region has the DNA TGTGCCAGCAGCGCGAGACAGGGGGTGGCCCCCTATGGCTACACCTTC.

This chain connects TRBV5-1 to TRBJ2-5; 8 positions match TRBD2. J lost 3 bases, V lost 0 bases, and 4 bases had no gene match. CDR1 and CDR2 from the germline V gene are SGHRS and YFSETQ. The CDR3 length is 15 residues. CDR3 loop: CASSLVPAGEETQYF. CDR3 DNA sequence: TGCGCCAGCAGCTTGGTTCCAGCGGGAGAAGAGACCCAGTACTTC.

The J gene is TRBJ1-2, the V gene TRBV29-1; D call uncertain. CDR3 length: 12 residues. Germline CDR1 is SQVTM and CDR2 is ANQGSEA. V dropped 4 bases and J dropped 3 bases, with 9 bases sitting between them. Here the CDR3 reads CSVALGDYGYTF. For the CDR3, the DNA is TGCAGCGTTGCCCTGGGTGACTATGGCTACACCTTC.

The chain's CDR3 is CASSQGTREGINQPQHF. In DNA form, the CDR3 reads TGTGCCAGCAGCCAAGGGACCAGGGAAGGGATCAATCAGCCCCAGCATTTT. V and J are TRBV7-8 and TRBJ1-5; maybe TRBD1 (5 bases). V was pared by 5 bases and J by 3 bases, with 20 bases between. This CDR3 spans 17 amino acids. Germline V gene lookup returns CDR1 SGHVS and CDR2 FQNEAQ.

This clone has a single count. This chain uses TRBV4-2 with TRBJ2-5; TRBD2 agrees at 10 bases. The J call could be wrong; TRBJ2-7 is a better fit for the DNA end. Germline V lookup: CDR1 LGHNA, CDR2 YNFKEQ. The CDR3 totals 16 residues. In DNA form, the CDR3 reads TGTGCCAGCAGCCGATCTTTAGGACTAGCGGCCTACGAGCAGTACTTC. It yields the protein CASSRSLGLAAYEQYF.

The chain recombines TRBV10-3 with TRBJ2-3; D ambiguous. In germline, CDR1 is ENHRY, CDR2 SYGVKD. CDR3 length equals 12 residues. The V gene lost 6 bases and the J gene lost 8 bases, with 12 bases spanning the gap. The CDR3 here is CAIREPLGTQYF. CDR3 nucleotides: TGTGCCATCAGGGAACCCCTTGGTACGCAGTATTTT.

This rearrangement joins TRBV9 to TRBJ1-6; D unclear. The CDR3 loop spans 14 amino acids. In germline, CDR1 is SGDLS, CDR2 YYNGEE. Between the trimmed V and J ends, which lost 4 bases and 3 bases, there was a span of 8 bases. The DNA for the CDR3 is TGTGCCAGCAGCTCCGGATACTATAATTCACCCCTCCACTTT. Its translation is CASSSGYYNSPLHF.

V gene TRBV2 combines with J gene TRBJ2-6, with 7 bases that match TRBD2. The ends lost 7 bases at V and 2 bases at J; junction bases unmatched: 5. Germline V gene data show CDR1 as SNHLY and CDR2 as FYNNEI. The CDR3 runs to 15 residues. CDR3 nucleotides: TGTGCCAGCATCTTGGGGAGGGCTGGGGCCAACGTCCTGACTTTC. Translating it yields CASILGRAGANVLTF.

This chain connects TRBV4-2 to TRBJ2-2; 7 nucleotides align to TRBD2. The CDR3 totals 17 residues. Germline V CDR1 and CDR2: LGHNA, YNFKEQ. The junction had 8 bases not matched to a gene; V was cut back by 1 base and J by 3 bases. This CDR3 reads CASSQARPSGDTGELFF. CDR3 bases: TGTGCCAGCAGCCAAGCCCGGCCCAGCGGGGACACCGGGGAGCTGTTTTTT.

V and J are TRBV5-1 and TRBJ2-2; TRBD2 agrees at 9 bases. The germline V gene encodes CDR1 SGHRS and CDR2 YFSETQ. CDR3 length equals 16 residues. After removal of 4 bases from V and 2 bases from J, the junction contained 6 bases not matched to a gene. CDR3 bases: TGCGCCAGCAGCGGGTTGACTAGCGGAAACACCGGGGAGCTGTTTTTT. Protein: CASSGLTSGNTGELFF.

The chain is built from TRBV28 and TRBJ2-1; D may be TRBD2 (6 bases). Germline V gene sequence: CDR1 MDHEN, CDR2 SYDVKM. The CDR3 runs to 15 residues. Between the trimmed V and J ends, which lost 5 bases and 5 bases, there was a span of 16 bases. The CDR3 sequence: CASSTAGLPDNEQFF. The CDR3 DNA reads as TGTGCCAGCAGTACAGCGGGCCTCCCGGACAATGAGCAGTTCTTC.

The chain carries TRBV7-9 and TRBJ2-7, with D perhaps TRBD1 (6 bases). V was shortened by 0 bases and J by 7 bases, with 19 bases between the two germline ends. Germline V gene lookup returns CDR1 SEHNR and CDR2 FQNEAQ (reference sequence). The length of the CDR3 is 16 residues. CDR3 sequence: CASSLARSAGAREQYF. In DNA, the CDR3 is TGTGCCAGCAGCTTAGCGCGATCGGCAGGGGCAAGGGAGCAGTACTTC.

The chain combines TRBV14 with TRBJ2-7, with 9 nucleotides matching TRBD2. The CDR3 spans 13 residues. Germline V gene sequence: CDR1 SGHDN, CDR2 FVKESK. V was clipped by 5 bases and J by 3 bases; unmatched bases: 2. The CDR3 here is CASSSSGIYEQYF. The CDR3 region has the DNA TGTGCCAGCAGCTCTAGCGGGATCTACGAGCAGTACTTC.

This chain links TRBV27 with TRBJ1-6; D not resolved. Trimming removed 3 bases at V and 10 bases at J, with 16 bases between. The CDR3 runs 15 residues. Germline assignment: CDR1 MNHEY and CDR2 SMNVEV (reference sequence). The CDR3 is CASSFQGRWESPLHF. The CDR3 DNA sequence: TGTGCCAGCAGTTTTCAAGGGCGCTGGGAATCACCCCTCCACTTT.

This clone was seen only once. The V and J genes are TRBV7-2 and TRBJ1-5; D unclear. The length of the CDR3 is 16 residues. CDR1 and CDR2 (germline): SGHTA, FQGNSA. V was cut by 0 bases and J by 2 bases, with 11 bases left in between. CDR3 sequence (DNA): TGTGCCAGCAGCTTAGCGCTAAGGAGGGGCAATCAGCCCCAGCATTTT. Translation gives CASSLALRRGNQPQHF. The full variable domain, in which reference TRBV7-2 and TRBJ1-5 provide the parts outside the CDR3, is GAGVSQSPSNKVTEKGKDVELRCDPISGHTALYWYRQSLGQGLEFLIYFQGNSAPDKSGLPSDRFSAERTGGSVSTLTIQRTQQEDSAVYLCASSLALRRGNQPQHFGDGTRLSIL.

The CDR3 loop reads CAWSVYKGPTSSGQYF. CDR3 nucleotides: TGTGCCTGGAGTGTTTATAAGGGACCCACCTCTAGCGGGCAGTACTTC. V is TRBV30 and J is TRBJ2-7; 7 bases line up with TRBD2. CDR1 GTSNPN and CDR2 SVGIG come from the germline V gene (reference sequence). The CDR3 is 16 amino acids. V lost 0 bases, J lost 9 bases, and 17 bases stayed unmatched.

CDR3 nucleotide sequence: TGTGCCAGCAGTTTATGGGGGACAGGGGCCGCGGGGGACACTGAAGCTTTCTTT. Its protein product is CASSLWGTGAAGDTEAFF. The chain employs TRBV28 and TRBJ1-1, with 10 bases identical to TRBD1. The CDR3 loop spans 18 amino acids. The ends lost 0 bases at V and 3 bases at J; junction bases unmatched: 10. From germline, CDR1 is MDHEN and CDR2 SYDVKM.

The gene calls are TRBV5-8 and TRBJ1-5; 10 bases are shared with TRBD1. This CDR3 contains 17 residues. Per germline, CDR1 SGHTS and CDR2 YDEGEE. The ends lost 4 bases at V and 0 bases at J; junction bases unmatched: 7. The CDR3 DNA follows: TGTGCCAGCAGCCCGGACAGGGGGTTTTATAGCAATCAGCCCCAGCATTTT. This codes for CASSPDRGFYSNQPQHF.

The chain combines TRBV5-1 with TRBJ1-2; 7 positions agree with TRBD1. Trimming took 2 bases from V and 6 from J; bases not matched to a gene: 7. Germline assignment: CDR1 SGHRS and CDR2 YFSETQ. The CDR3 totals 14 residues. Here the CDR3 DNA reads TGCGCCAGCAGCTTTGACAGGGTGCTGGATGGCTACACCTTC. Amino acid sequence: CASSFDRVLDGYTF.

A remark on this clone: Other DNA sequences in the same sample also yield this CDR3. The J gene is TRBJ1-3, the V gene TRBV7-9, with TRBD1 matching 7 bases. The CDR3 length is 15 residues. Trimming removed 5 bases from V and 0 bases from J; junction bases left unmatched: 4. Germline loops: CDR1 SEHNR, CDR2 FQNEAQ (reference sequence). CDR3 in amino acids: CASSLGQSSGNTIYF. CDR3 sequence (DNA): TGTGCCAGCAGCCTGGGACAGAGCTCTGGAAACACCATATATTTT. Full variable domain (remainder filled in from reference TRBV7-9 and TRBJ1-3): DTGVSQNPRHKITKRGQNVTFRCDPISEHNRLYWYRQTLGQGPEFLTYFQNEAQLEKSRLLSDRFSAERPKGSFSTLEIQRTEQGDSAMYLCASSLGQSSGNTIYFGEGSWLTVV.

This rearrangement joins TRBV7-9 to TRBJ2-7; perhaps TRBD1 as D (6 bases). CDR3 length: 14 residues. V was cut by 7 bases and J by 6 bases, with 19 bases left in between. Germline V gene data show CDR1 as SEHNR and CDR2 as FQNEAQ (reference sequence). The CDR3 DNA reads as TGTGCCAGCACCCTAACCCAGGGGCCGGTCGAGCAGTACTTC. Protein product: CASTLTQGPVEQYF.

The chain's CDR3 is CASSSRYSASYEQYF. The CDR3 DNA reads as TGTGCCAGCAGCTCAAGATATAGCGCTTCCTACGAGCAGTACTTC. V gene TRBV7-2 combines with J gene TRBJ2-5; tentatively, D is TRBD2 (5 bases). The J call may be faulty, since TRBJ2-7 better matches the DNA end. This CDR3 comprises 15 residues. Germline V CDR1 and CDR2: SGHTA, FQGNSA.

V gene TRBV4-2 combines with J gene TRBJ2-3; 7 bases line up with TRBD2. Germline V gene sequence: CDR1 LGHNA, CDR2 YNFKEQ. This CDR3 region has 17 residues. The junction had 10 bases not matched to a gene; V was cut back by 3 bases and J by 1 base. The CDR3 bases are TGTGCCAGCAGCCAGAAACGCCAGCGGGACGGCACAGATACGCAGTATTTT. Residues: CASSQKRQRDGTDTQYF.